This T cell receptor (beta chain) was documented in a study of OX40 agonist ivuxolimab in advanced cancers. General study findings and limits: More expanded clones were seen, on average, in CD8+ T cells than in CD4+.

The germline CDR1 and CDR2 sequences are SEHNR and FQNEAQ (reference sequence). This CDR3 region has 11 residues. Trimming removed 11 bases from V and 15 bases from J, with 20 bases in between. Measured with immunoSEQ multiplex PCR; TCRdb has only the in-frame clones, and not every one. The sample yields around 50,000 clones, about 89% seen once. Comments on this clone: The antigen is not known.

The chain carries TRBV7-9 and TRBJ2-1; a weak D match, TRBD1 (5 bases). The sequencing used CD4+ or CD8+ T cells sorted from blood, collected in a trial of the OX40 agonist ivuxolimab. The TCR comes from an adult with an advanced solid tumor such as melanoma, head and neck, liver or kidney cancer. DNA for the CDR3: TGTGCCTCCCAGACAGCTACAAAGGGGTTCTTC. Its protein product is CASQTATKGFF.